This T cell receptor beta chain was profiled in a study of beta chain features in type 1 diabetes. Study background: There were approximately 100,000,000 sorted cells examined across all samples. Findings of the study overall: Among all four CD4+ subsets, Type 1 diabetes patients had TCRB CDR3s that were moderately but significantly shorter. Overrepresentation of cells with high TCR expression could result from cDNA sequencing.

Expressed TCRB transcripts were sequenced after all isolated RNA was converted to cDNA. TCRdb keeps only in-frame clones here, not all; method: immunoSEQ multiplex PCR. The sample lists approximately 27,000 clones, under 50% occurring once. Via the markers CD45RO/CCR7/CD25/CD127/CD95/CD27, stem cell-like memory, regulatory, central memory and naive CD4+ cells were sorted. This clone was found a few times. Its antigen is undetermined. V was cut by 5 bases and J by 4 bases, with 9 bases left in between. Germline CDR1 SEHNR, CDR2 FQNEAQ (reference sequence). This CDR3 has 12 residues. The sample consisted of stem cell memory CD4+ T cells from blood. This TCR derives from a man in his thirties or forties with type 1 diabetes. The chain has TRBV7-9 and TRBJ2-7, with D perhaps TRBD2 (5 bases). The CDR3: CASSLSGYEQYF. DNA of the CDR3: TGTGCCAGCAGCCTATCGGGGTACGAGCAGTACTTC.